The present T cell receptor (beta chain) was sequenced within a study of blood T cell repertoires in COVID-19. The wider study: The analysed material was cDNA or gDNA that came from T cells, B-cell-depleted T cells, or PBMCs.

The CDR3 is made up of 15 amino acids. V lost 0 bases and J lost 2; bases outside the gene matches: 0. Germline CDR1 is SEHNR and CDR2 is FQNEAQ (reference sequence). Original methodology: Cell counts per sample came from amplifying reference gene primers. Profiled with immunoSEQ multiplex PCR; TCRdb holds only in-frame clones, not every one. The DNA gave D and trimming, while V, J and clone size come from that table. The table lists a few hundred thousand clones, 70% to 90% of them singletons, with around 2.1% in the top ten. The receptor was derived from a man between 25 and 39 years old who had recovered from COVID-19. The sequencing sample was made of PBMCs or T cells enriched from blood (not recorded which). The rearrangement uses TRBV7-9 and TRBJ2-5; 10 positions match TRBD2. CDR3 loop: CASSLALAGQETQYF. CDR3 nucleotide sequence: TGTGCCAGCAGCTTAGCACTAGCGGGGCAAGAGACCCAGTACTTC.